The rows below give T cell receptor beta chains drawn from one sample of a study of blood T cell repertoires in COVID-19. The protocol was immunoSEQ multiplex PCR, while the TCRdb copy is restricted to in-frame clones and leaves out a portion. The repertoire holds some 270,000 clones, roughly four fifths seen once, with around 3.7% in the top ten. The specimen sequenced was PBMCs or T cells enriched from blood (not recorded which). The receptors were sampled from a man over 45 who had recovered from COVID-19. The CDR3 runs from the conserved cysteine through the conserved F or W. D genes are given only for firm matches. Clone sizes are given selectively: once, few, many, or a class where the clone is expanded.

clone_size: NA
j_call: TRBJ2-7
d_call: NA
v_call: TRBV3-1/TRBV3-2
cdr3_nt: TGTGCCAGCAGCCAGGTATCAGCGAACGAGCAGTACTTC
cdr3_aa: CASSQVSANEQYF

clone_size: NA
j_call: TRBJ2-2
d_call: NA
v_call: TRBV6-2/TRBV6-3
cdr3_nt: TGTGCCAGCCGCCCTACCCGGGATACCGGGGAGCTGTTTTTT
cdr3_aa: CASRPTRDTGELFF

clone_size: NA
j_call: TRBJ2-5
d_call: NA
v_call: TRBV24-1
cdr3_nt: TGTGCCACCCCAGTGTGCGAGACCCAGTACTTC
cdr3_aa: CATPVCETQYF

clone_size: few
j_call: TRBJ2-1
d_call: NA
v_call: TRBV18
cdr3_nt: TGTGCCAGCTCACCCTCGACAGGTAACAATGAGCAGTTCTTC
cdr3_aa: CASSPSTGNNEQFF

clone_size: NA
j_call: TRBJ2-7
d_call: NA
v_call: TRBV19
cdr3_nt: TGTGCCAGTAGTATAGACGCTTACAGCTTTCCCTACGAGCAGTACTTC
cdr3_aa: CASSIDAYSFPYEQYF

clone_size: NA
j_call: TRBJ2-5
d_call: NA
v_call: TRBV7-9
cdr3_nt: TGTGCCAGCAGCTCGCGCACGACCCAGTACTTC
cdr3_aa: CASSSRTTQYF

clone_size: NA
j_call: TRBJ2-3
d_call: TRBD2
v_call: TRBV11-1
cdr3_nt: TGTGCCAGCAGTTCTCGCGGGGGTTCCGCAGATACGCAGTATTTT
cdr3_aa: CASSSRGGSADTQYF

clone_size: NA
j_call: TRBJ1-4
d_call: NA
v_call: TRBV12-3/TRBV12-4
cdr3_nt: TGTGCCAGCACCGCCGGGGAAAAACTGTTTTTT
cdr3_aa: CASTAGEKLFF

clone_size: NA
j_call: TRBJ2-7
d_call: NA
v_call: TRBV21-1
cdr3_nt: TGTGCCAGCAGGACTAGTCAGGGGGTGTGCTACGAGCAGTACTTC
cdr3_aa: CASRTSQGVCYEQYF

clone_size: NA
j_call: TRBJ2-1
d_call: NA
v_call: TRBV19
cdr3_nt: TGTGCCTCAGGACAGAGCTCCTACAATGAGCAGTTCTTC
cdr3_aa: CASGQSSYNEQFF

clone_size: NA
j_call: TRBJ2-7
d_call: NA
v_call: TRBV28
cdr3_nt: TGTGCCAGCAGCACTCCTACCTACGAGCAGTACTTC
cdr3_aa: CASSTPTYEQYF

clone_size: NA
j_call: TRBJ2-6
d_call: NA
v_call: TRBV18
cdr3_nt: TGTGCCAGCTCACCTATCGCGATCTCTGGGGCCAACGTCCTGACTTTC
cdr3_aa: CASSPIAISGANVLTF

clone_size: few
j_call: TRBJ1-4
d_call: NA
v_call: TRBV10-3
cdr3_nt: TGTGCCATCAGCAAACAAATTGCAACTAATGAAAAACTGTTTTTT
cdr3_aa: CAISKQIATNEKLFF

clone_size: many
j_call: TRBJ1-6
d_call: NA
v_call: TRBV7-9
cdr3_nt: TGTGCCAGCGGGCTTTTGGAACACTCCTATAATTCACCCCTCCACTTT
cdr3_aa: CASGLLEHSYNSPLHF

clone_size: NA
j_call: TRBJ2-7
d_call: NA
v_call: TRBV6-5
cdr3_nt: TGTGCCAGCAGTAACCAACAGGGCCCGGCCTACGAGCAGTACTTC
cdr3_aa: CASSNQQGPAYEQYF

clone_size: NA
j_call: TRBJ1-5
d_call: NA
v_call: TRBV6-5
cdr3_nt: TGTGCCAGCAGTAGAACATCTCCGGCAGGTCAGCCCCAGCATTTT
cdr3_aa: CASSRTSPAGQPQHF

clone_size: NA
j_call: TRBJ2-1
d_call: NA
v_call: TRBV7-9
cdr3_nt: TGTGCCAGCAGCTTAGACGGGATGTTCAATGAGCAGTTCTTC
cdr3_aa: CASSLDGMFNEQFF

clone_size: NA
j_call: TRBJ2-1
d_call: TRBD1
v_call: TRBV6-5
cdr3_nt: TGTGCCAGCACCGACACGAGGGGGCCTTACAATGAGCAGTTCTTC
cdr3_aa: CASTDTRGPYNEQFF

clone_size: NA
j_call: TRBJ2-6
d_call: TRBD2
v_call: TRBV7-3
cdr3_nt: TGTGCCAGCAGCCCGGAAGCGGGACTAGCTCTGGGGGCCAACGTCCTGACTTTC
cdr3_aa: CASSPEAGLALGANVLTF

clone_size: NA
j_call: TRBJ2-2
d_call: NA
v_call: TRBV7-8
cdr3_nt: TGTGCCAGCAGCTTCTTCAGGGACTTTTACTACACCGGGGAGCTGTTTTTT
cdr3_aa: CASSFFRDFYYTGELFF

clone_size: NA
j_call: TRBJ1-2
d_call: NA
v_call: TRBV6-1
cdr3_nt: TGTGCCAGCAGTGAACACGGCGCAGGTCCCTATGGCTACACCTTC
cdr3_aa: CASSEHGAGPYGYTF

clone_size: few
j_call: TRBJ2-3
d_call: TRBD2
v_call: TRBV7-3
cdr3_nt: TGTGCCAGCAGCTCGATTCCGCGGGAGGCTCACCTTAGGACGGATACGCAGTATTTT
cdr3_aa: CASSSIPREAHLRTDTQYF

clone_size: NA
j_call: TRBJ1-2
d_call: NA
v_call: TRBV27
cdr3_nt: TGTGCCAGCAGTTTTACCTCGGGAGGAAACTATGGCTACACCTTC
cdr3_aa: CASSFTSGGNYGYTF

clone_size: NA
j_call: TRBJ2-5
d_call: NA
v_call: TRBV25-1
cdr3_nt: TGTGCCAGCAGTGAATACGAGGGTCCTCAAGAGACCCAGTACTTC
cdr3_aa: CASSEYEGPQETQYF

clone_size: NA
j_call: TRBJ1-1
d_call: NA
v_call: TRBV18
cdr3_nt: TGTGCCAGCTCTCATAGCCAGGGTACTGAAGCTTTCTTT
cdr3_aa: CASSHSQGTEAFF

clone_size: NA
j_call: TRBJ2-1
d_call: NA
v_call: TRBV4-3
cdr3_nt: TGCGCCAGCAGCCAAGGGAGGCCGGCCAATGAGCAGTTCTTC
cdr3_aa: CASSQGRPANEQFF

clone_size: NA
j_call: TRBJ2-7
d_call: TRBD1
v_call: TRBV27
cdr3_nt: TGTGCCAGCAGTCCGTGGACAGGACGCTACGAGCAGTACTTC
cdr3_aa: CASSPWTGRYEQYF

clone_size: NA
j_call: TRBJ2-3
d_call: NA
v_call: TRBV18
cdr3_nt: TGTGCCAGCTCACCCCTCACAGCGGCGGATGGCACAGATACGCAGTATTTT
cdr3_aa: CASSPLTAADGTDTQYF

clone_size: NA
j_call: TRBJ2-1
d_call: NA
v_call: TRBV7-9
cdr3_nt: TGTGCCAGCAGCCCAACATCCGGGGAGCAGTTCTTC
cdr3_aa: CASSPTSGEQFF

clone_size: NA
j_call: TRBJ1-1
d_call: NA
v_call: TRBV10-3
cdr3_nt: TGTGCCATCAGTGGGGGGGAACCGCGAAAGAACACTGAAGCTTTCTTT
cdr3_aa: CAISGGEPRKNTEAFF

clone_size: once
j_call: TRBJ2-5
d_call: NA
v_call: TRBV12-3/TRBV12-4
cdr3_nt: TGTGCCAGCAGTTTATTATCCCAAGAGACCCAGTACTTC
cdr3_aa: CASSLLSQETQYF

clone_size: NA
j_call: TRBJ2-7
d_call: NA
v_call: TRBV11-2
cdr3_nt: TGTGCCAGCAGCTTAACGCGGGCGGGGGCCACCTACGAGCAGTACTTC
cdr3_aa: CASSLTRAGATYEQYF

clone_size: NA
j_call: TRBJ1-2
d_call: NA
v_call: TRBV19
cdr3_nt: TGTGCCAGTACCGCGGCGGGGGGCGGCTACACCTTC
cdr3_aa: CASTAAGGGYTF

clone_size: NA
j_call: TRBJ1-1
d_call: NA
v_call: TRBV4-1
cdr3_nt: TGCGCCAGCAGCCAAGGAAACTCCATGAACACTGAAGCTTTCTTT
cdr3_aa: CASSQGNSMNTEAFF

clone_size: NA
j_call: TRBJ1-2
d_call: NA
v_call: TRBV2
cdr3_nt: TGTGCCAGCAGTGTCAGGCGGGAAACGGATGGCTACACCTTC
cdr3_aa: CASSVRRETDGYTF

clone_size: NA
j_call: TRBJ1-1
d_call: TRBD1
v_call: TRBV20-1
cdr3_nt: TGCAGTGCGGGGACAGGGGTTGAAGCTTTCTTT
cdr3_aa: CSAGTGVEAFF

clone_size: NA
j_call: TRBJ2-7
d_call: TRBD1
v_call: TRBV9
cdr3_nt: TGTGCCAGCAGCGTAAGGGGACAGGGGGCGATCTACGAGCAGTACTTC
cdr3_aa: CASSVRGQGAIYEQYF

clone_size: NA
j_call: TRBJ1-5
d_call: TRBD1
v_call: TRBV3-1/TRBV3-2
cdr3_nt: TGTGCCAGCAGCCCGACAGGGGATAATCAGCCCCAGCATTTT
cdr3_aa: CASSPTGDNQPQHF

clone_size: NA
j_call: TRBJ2-1
d_call: NA
v_call: TRBV11-3
cdr3_nt: TGTGCCACCGGGGACTACAATGAGCAGTTCTTC
cdr3_aa: CATGDYNEQFF

clone_size: NA
j_call: TRBJ2-2
d_call: NA
v_call: TRBV19
cdr3_nt: TGTGCCAGTAGAACTGGACAGCCCGGGCACACCGGGGAGCTGTTTTTT
cdr3_aa: CASRTGQPGHTGELFF

clone_size: NA
j_call: TRBJ1-5
d_call: TRBD1
v_call: TRBV12-3/TRBV12-4
cdr3_nt: TGTGCCAGCAGAACGACAGGGGCTCAGCCCCAGCATTTT
cdr3_aa: CASRTTGAQPQHF

clone_size: NA
j_call: TRBJ1-2
d_call: NA
v_call: TRBV7-9
cdr3_nt: TGTGCCACTTCTTTTTCTAACTATGGCTACACCTTC
cdr3_aa: CATSFSNYGYTF

clone_size: NA
j_call: TRBJ1-1
d_call: TRBD1
v_call: TRBV28
cdr3_nt: TGTGCCAGCAGTGGGGACAGGGCGGACACTGAAGCTTTCTTT
cdr3_aa: CASSGDRADTEAFF

clone_size: NA
j_call: TRBJ2-3
d_call: TRBD2
v_call: TRBV11-3
cdr3_nt: TGTGCCAGCAGCTTAGGGCTAGCGGGGGGGATTAGCACAGATACGCAGTATTTT
cdr3_aa: CASSLGLAGGISTDTQYF

clone_size: NA
j_call: TRBJ1-5
d_call: TRBD1
v_call: TRBV2
cdr3_nt: TGTGCCAGCAGGACAGGGGAAAAGCCCCAGCATTTT
cdr3_aa: CASRTGEKPQHF

clone_size: NA
j_call: TRBJ1-4
d_call: NA
v_call: TRBV7-9
cdr3_nt: TGTGCCAGCAACGCAGACAGCAATAATGAAAAACTGTTTTTT
cdr3_aa: CASNADSNNEKLFF

clone_size: NA
j_call: TRBJ1-1
d_call: NA
v_call: TRBV10-3
cdr3_nt: TGTGCCATCAGTGACAGGTTAATGAACACTGAAGCTTTCTTT
cdr3_aa: CAISDRLMNTEAFF

clone_size: NA
j_call: TRBJ2-3
d_call: NA
v_call: TRBV15
cdr3_nt: TGTGCCACCAGCAGAGACCAGGTCCCAGATACGCAGTATTTT
cdr3_aa: CATSRDQVPDTQYF

clone_size: NA
j_call: TRBJ1-1
d_call: TRBD1
v_call: TRBV10-2
cdr3_nt: TGCGCCAGCATGGGACAGATGAACACTGAAGCTTTCTTT
cdr3_aa: CASMGQMNTEAFF

clone_size: once
j_call: TRBJ2-7
d_call: NA
v_call: TRBV20-1
cdr3_nt: TGCAGTGCTAAGGACTACCACGAGCAGTACTTC
cdr3_aa: CSAKDYHEQYF

clone_size: NA
j_call: TRBJ2-1
d_call: TRBD1
v_call: TRBV7-3
cdr3_nt: TGTGCCAGCAGCTTAGAGACAGGGGGGTACAATGAGCAGTTCTTC
cdr3_aa: CASSLETGGYNEQFF

clone_size: NA
j_call: TRBJ1-1
d_call: TRBD1
v_call: TRBV10-3
cdr3_nt: TGTGCCATCAATAAGGCAGGGGGCGAGGTGAACACTGAAGCTTTCTTT
cdr3_aa: CAINKAGGEVNTEAFF

clone_size: NA
j_call: TRBJ1-2
d_call: NA
v_call: TRBV18
cdr3_nt: TGTGCCAGCTCCGACATCCCTAACTATGGCTACACCTTC
cdr3_aa: CASSDIPNYGYTF

clone_size: NA
j_call: TRBJ2-5
d_call: NA
v_call: TRBV9
cdr3_nt: TGTGCCAGCAGCGTAGGGACAGACCAAGAGACCCAGTACTTC
cdr3_aa: CASSVGTDQETQYF

clone_size: NA
j_call: TRBJ2-5
d_call: NA
v_call: TRBV5-4
cdr3_nt: TGTGCCAGCAGCCCGGTCAATCAAGAGACCCAGTACTTC
cdr3_aa: CASSPVNQETQYF